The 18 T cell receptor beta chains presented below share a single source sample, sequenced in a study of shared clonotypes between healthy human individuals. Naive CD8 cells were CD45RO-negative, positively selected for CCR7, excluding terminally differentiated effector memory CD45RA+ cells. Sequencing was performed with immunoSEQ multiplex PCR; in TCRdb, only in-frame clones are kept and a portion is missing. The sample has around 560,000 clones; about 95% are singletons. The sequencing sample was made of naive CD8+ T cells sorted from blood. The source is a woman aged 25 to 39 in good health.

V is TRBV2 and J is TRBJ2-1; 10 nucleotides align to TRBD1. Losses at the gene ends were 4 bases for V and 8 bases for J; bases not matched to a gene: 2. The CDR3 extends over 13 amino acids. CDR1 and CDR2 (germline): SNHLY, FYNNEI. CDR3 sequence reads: CASSGTGGDEQFF. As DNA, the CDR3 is TGTGCCAGCAGTGGGACAGGGGGGGATGAGCAGTTCTTC.

This CDR3 reads CASSEVWGDYTQYF. In DNA, the CDR3 is TGTGCCAGCAGTGAAGTGTGGGGGGATTATACGCAGTATTTT. This sequence joins TRBV6-1 and TRBJ2-3; TRBD2 is a possible D gene (6 bases). Germline V gene sequence: CDR1 MNHNS, CDR2 SASEGT. Between the trimmed V and J ends, which lost 1 base and 7 bases, there was a span of 12 bases. The CDR3 runs to 14 residues.

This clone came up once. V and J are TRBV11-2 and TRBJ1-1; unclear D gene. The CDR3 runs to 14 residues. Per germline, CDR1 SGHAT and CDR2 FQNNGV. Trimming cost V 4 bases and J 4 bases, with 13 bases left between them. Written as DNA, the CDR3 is TGTGCCAGCAGCTATGTTGGCAAGGGCACTGAAGCTTTCTTT. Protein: CASSYVGKGTEAFF.

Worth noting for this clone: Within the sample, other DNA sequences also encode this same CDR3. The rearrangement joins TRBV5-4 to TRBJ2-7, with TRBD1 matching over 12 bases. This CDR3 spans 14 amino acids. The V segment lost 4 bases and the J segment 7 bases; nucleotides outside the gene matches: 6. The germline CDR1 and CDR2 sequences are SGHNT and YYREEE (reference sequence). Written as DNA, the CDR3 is TGTGCCAGCAGCCCGGGACAGGGGGCGTGGGAGCAGTACTTC. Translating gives CASSPGQGAWEQYF.

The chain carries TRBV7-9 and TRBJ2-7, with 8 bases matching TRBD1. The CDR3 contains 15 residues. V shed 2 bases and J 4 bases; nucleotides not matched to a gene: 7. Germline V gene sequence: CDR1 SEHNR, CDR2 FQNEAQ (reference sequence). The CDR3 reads CASSLSQGARYEQYF. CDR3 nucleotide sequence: TGTGCCAGCAGCTTATCCCAGGGGGCGAGGTACGAGCAGTACTTC.

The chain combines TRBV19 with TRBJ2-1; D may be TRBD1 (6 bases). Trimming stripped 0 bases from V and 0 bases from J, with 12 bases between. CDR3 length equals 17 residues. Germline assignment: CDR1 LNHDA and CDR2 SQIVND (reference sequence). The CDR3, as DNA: TGTGCCAGTAGTATAGAACAGGGCTTGAGCTCCTACAATGAGCAGTTCTTC. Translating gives CASSIEQGLSSYNEQFF. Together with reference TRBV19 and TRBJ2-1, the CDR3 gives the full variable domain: DGGITQSPKYLFRKEGQNVTLSCEQNLNHDAMYWYRQDPGQGLRLIYYSQIVNDFQKGDIAEGYSVSREKKESFPLTVTSAQKNPTAFYLCASSIEQGLSSYNEQFFGPGTRLTVL.

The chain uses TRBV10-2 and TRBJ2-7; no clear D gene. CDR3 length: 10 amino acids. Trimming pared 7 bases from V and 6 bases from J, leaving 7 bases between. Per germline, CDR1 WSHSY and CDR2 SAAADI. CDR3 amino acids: CASNFPEQYF. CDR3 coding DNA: TGCGCCAGCAATTTTCCCGAGCAGTACTTC.

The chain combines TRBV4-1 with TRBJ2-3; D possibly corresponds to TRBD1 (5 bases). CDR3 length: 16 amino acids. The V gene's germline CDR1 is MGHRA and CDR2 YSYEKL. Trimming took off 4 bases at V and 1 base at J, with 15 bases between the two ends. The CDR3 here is CASSRAIRDGTDTQYF. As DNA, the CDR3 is TGCGCCAGCAGCCGAGCCATCAGGGATGGCACAGATACGCAGTATTTT.

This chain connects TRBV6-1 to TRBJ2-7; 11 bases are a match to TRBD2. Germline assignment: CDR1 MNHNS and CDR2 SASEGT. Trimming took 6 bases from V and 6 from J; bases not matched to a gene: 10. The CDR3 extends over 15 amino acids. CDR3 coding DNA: TGTGCCAGCAGCCCCCTAGCGGGAGGTGTCGGCGAGCAGTACTTC. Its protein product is CASSPLAGGVGEQYF.

The CDR3 protein is CASSRDSFSTDTQYF. DNA of the CDR3: TGTGCCAGCAGTCGGGACTCCTTTAGTACAGATACGCAGTATTTT. V gene TRBV27 combines with J gene TRBJ2-3, with a weak D call TRBD2 (6 bases). V dropped 5 bases and J dropped 3 bases, with 15 bases sitting between them. The CDR3 consists of 15 residues. The germline V gene encodes CDR1 MNHEY and CDR2 SMNVEV (reference sequence).

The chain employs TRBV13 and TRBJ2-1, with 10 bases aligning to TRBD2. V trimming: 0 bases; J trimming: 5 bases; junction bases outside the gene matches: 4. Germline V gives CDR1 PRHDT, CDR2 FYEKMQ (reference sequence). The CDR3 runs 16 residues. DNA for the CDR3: TGTGCCAGCAGCTTAGGCCTAGCGGGAGATCACAATGAGCAGTTCTTC. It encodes CASSLGLAGDHNEQFF.

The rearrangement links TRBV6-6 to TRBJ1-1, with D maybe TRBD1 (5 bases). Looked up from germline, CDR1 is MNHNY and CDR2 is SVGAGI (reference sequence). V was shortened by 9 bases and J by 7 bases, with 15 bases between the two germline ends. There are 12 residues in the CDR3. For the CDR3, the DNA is TGTGCCAGTATAGGGAGGCAGGGTGAAGCTTTCTTT. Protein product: CASIGRQGEAFF.

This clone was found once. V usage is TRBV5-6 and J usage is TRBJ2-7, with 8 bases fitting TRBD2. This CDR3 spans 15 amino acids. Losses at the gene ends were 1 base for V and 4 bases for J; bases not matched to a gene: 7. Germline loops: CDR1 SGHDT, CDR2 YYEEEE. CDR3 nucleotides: TGTGCCAGCAGCTTGTATTTAAGCGGGAGTTACGAGCAGTACTTC. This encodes CASSLYLSGSYEQYF.

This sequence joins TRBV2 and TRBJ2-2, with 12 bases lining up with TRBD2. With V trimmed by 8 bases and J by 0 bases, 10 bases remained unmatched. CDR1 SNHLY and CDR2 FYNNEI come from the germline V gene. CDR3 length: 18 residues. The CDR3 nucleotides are TGTGCCAGCGCAGTGACCCGGACTAGCGGGGCGAACACCGGGGAGCTGTTTTTT. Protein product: CASAVTRTSGANTGELFF.

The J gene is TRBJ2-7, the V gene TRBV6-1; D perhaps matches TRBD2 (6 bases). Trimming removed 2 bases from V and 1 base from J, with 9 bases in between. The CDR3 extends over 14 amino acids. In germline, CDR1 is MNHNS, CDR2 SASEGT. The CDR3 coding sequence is TGTGCCAGCAGTGAATGGGGGAGGTCCTACGAGCAGTACTTC. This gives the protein CASSEWGRSYEQYF.

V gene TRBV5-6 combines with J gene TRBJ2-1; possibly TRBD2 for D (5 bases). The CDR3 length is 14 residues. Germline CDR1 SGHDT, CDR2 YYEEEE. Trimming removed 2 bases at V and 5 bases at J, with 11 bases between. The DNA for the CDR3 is TGTGCCAGCAGCTTTAGTCTAGCAAACAATGAGCAGTTCTTC. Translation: CASSFSLANNEQFF.

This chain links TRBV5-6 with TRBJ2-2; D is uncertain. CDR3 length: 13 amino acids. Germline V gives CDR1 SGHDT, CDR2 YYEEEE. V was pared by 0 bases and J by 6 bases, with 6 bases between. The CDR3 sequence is CASSLGVPGELFF. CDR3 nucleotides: TGTGCCAGCAGCTTGGGGGTTCCCGGGGAGCTGTTTTTT.

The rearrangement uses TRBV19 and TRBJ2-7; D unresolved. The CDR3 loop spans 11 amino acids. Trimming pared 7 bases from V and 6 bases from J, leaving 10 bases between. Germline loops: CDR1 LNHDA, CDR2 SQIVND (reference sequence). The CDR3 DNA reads TGTGCCAGTACCTTTGGGCGCGAGCAGTACTTC. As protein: CASTFGREQYF.